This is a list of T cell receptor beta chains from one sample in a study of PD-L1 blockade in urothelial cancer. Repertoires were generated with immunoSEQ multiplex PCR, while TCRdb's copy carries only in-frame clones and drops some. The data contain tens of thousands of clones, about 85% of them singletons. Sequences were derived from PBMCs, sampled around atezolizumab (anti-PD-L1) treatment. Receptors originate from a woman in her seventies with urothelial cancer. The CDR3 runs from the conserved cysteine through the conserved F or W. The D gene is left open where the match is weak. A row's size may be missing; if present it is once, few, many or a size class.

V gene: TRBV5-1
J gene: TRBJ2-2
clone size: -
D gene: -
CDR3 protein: CASSLAGVITGELFF
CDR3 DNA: TGCGCCAGCAGCTTGGCGGGAGTAATCACCGGGGAGCTGTTTTTT

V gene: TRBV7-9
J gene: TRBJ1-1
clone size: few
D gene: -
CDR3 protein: CASTPGGSAFF
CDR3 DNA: TGTGCCAGCACCCCCGGGGGATCAGCTTTCTTT

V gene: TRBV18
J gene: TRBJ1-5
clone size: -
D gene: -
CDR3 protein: CASSPLQGQGQPQHF
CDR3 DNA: TGTGCCAGCTCACCTCTCCAGGGGCAGGGTCAGCCCCAGCATTTT

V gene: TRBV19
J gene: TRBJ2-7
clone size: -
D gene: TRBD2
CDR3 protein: CASSIGTSGIYEQYF
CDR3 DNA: TGTGCCAGTAGTATAGGGACTAGCGGGATTTACGAGCAGTACTTC

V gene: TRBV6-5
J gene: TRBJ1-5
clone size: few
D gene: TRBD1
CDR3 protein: CASSPTGGSNQPQHF
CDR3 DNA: TGTGCCAGCAGTCCGACAGGGGGTAGCAATCAGCCCCAGCATTTT

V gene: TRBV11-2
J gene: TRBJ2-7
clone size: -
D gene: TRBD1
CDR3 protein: CASSFDRAPYEQYF
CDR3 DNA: TGTGCCAGCAGCTTCGACAGGGCTCCCTACGAGCAGTACTTC

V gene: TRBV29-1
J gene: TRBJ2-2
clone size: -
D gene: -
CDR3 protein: CSVEEGAGAGELFF
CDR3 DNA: TGCAGCGTTGAAGAAGGGGCCGGAGCCGGGGAGCTGTTTTTT

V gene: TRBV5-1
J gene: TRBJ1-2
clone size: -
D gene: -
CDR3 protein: CASSLDWRGDYGYTF
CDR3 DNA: TGCGCCAGCAGCTTGGATTGGCGGGGGGACTATGGCTACACCTTC

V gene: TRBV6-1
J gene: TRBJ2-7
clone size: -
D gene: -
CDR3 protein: CASRTGGVSYEQYF
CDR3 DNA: TGTGCCAGTAGAACAGGGGGGGTTTCCTACGAGCAGTACTTC

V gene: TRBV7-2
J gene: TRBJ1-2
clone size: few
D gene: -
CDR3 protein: CASSAADMRYGYTF
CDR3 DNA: TGTGCCAGCAGCGCGGCGGACATGCGCTATGGCTACACCTTC

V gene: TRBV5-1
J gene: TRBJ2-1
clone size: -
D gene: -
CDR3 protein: CASSLRGEVVNEQFF
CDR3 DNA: TGCGCCAGCAGCTTGCGCGGGGAGGTCGTTAATGAGCAGTTCTTC

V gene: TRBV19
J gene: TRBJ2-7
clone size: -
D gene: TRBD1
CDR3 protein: CASSIASGTGVLEQYF
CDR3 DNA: TGTGCCAGTAGTATAGCCAGCGGGACAGGGGTGCTCGAGCAGTACTTC

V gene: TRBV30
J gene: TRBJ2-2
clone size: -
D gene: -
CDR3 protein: CAFGPGGTNTGELFF
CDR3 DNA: -

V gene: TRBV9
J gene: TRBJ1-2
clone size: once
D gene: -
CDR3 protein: CASSDPRGASGYTF
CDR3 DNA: TGTGCCAGCAGCGACCCACGGGGGGCGTCTGGCTACACCTTC

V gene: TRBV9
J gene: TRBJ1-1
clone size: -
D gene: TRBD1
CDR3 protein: CASSARDRGRNTEAFF
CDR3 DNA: TGTGCCAGCAGCGCCCGGGACAGGGGACGGAACACTGAAGCTTTCTTT

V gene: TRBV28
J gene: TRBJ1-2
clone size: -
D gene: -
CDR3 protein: CASSLAGYYGYTF
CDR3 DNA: TGTGCCAGCAGTTTAGCGGGGTACTATGGCTACACCTTC

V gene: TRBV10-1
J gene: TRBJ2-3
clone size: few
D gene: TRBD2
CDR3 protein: CASSTGLAGQNF
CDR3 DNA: TGCGCCAGCAGTACCGGACTAGCGGGTCAAAACTTC

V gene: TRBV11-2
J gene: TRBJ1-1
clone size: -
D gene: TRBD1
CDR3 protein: CASSATRQGEDTEAFF
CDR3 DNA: TGTGCCAGCAGCGCTACAAGACAGGGGGAGGACACTGAAGCTTTCTTT

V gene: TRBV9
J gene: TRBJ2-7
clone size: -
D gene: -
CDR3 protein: CASSVEWRSYEQYF
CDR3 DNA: TGTGCCAGCAGCGTAGAGTGGCGGTCCTACGAGCAGTACTTC

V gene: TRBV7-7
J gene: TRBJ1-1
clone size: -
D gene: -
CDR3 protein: CASSPGPGSTEAFF
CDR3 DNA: TGTGCCAGCAGCCCAGGTCCAGGGTCCACTGAAGCTTTCTTT

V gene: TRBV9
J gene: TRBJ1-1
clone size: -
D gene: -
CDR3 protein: CASSVRGTRDTEAFF
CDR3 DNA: TGTGCCAGCAGCGTTAGGGGAACCCGGGACACTGAAGCTTTCTTT

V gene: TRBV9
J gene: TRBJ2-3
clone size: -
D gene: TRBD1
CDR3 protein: CASSAYRGRTDTQYF
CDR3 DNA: TGTGCCAGCAGCGCGTACAGGGGGCGGACAGATACGCAGTATTTT

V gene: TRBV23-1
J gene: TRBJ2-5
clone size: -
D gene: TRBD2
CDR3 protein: CASSQTSGTQETQYF
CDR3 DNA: TGCGCCAGCAGTCAGACTAGCGGGACCCAAGAGACCCAGTACTTC

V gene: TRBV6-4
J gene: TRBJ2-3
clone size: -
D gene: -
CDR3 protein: CASSDSAGTDTQYF
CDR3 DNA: TGTGCCAGCAGTGACTCGGCGGGCACAGATACGCAGTATTTT

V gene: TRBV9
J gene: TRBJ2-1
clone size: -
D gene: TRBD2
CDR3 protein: CASSVELAGGVGEQFF
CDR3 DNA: TGTGCCAGCAGCGTAGAGCTAGCGGGAGGGGTCGGTGAGCAGTTCTTC

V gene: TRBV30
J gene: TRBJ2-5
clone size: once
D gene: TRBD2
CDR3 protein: CAWTSGAGGRETQYF
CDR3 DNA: TGTGCCTGGACATCAGGGGCGGGAGGGAGGGAGACCCAGTACTTC

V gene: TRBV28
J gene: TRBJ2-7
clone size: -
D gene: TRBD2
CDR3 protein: CASSWSLTSVSHF
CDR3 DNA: TGTGCCAGCAGTTGGAGCCTGACTAGCGTATCTCACTTC

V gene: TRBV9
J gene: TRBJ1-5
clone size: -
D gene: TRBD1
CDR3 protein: CATDRGRSNQPQHF
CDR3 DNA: TGTGCCACTGACAGGGGGCGAAGCAATCAGCCCCAGCATTTT

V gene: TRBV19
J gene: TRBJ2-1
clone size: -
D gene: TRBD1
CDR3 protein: CASRDRDRYNEQFF
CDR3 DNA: TGTGCCAGTAGGGACCGGGACAGGTACAATGAGCAGTTCTTC

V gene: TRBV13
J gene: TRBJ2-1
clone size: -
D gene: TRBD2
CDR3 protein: CASSSEVLRLAGVYNEQFF
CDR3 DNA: TGTGCCAGCAGCTCCGAGGTTTTAAGACTAGCGGGGGTCTACAATGAGCAGTTCTTC

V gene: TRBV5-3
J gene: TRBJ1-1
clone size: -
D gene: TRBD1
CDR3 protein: CARSGTGDKEGTEAFF
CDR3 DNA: TGTGCCAGAAGCGGGACAGGCGACAAGGAGGGCACTGAAGCTTTCTTT

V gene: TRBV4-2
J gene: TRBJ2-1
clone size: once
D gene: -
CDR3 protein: CASSQELQGSYNEQFF
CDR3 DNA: TGTGCCAGCAGCCAAGAATTGCAGGGTTCGTACAATGAGCAGTTCTTC

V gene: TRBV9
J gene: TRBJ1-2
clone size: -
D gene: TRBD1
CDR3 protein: CASSVSQPGGAYYGYTF
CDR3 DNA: TGTGCCAGCAGCGTCTCCCAACCAGGGGGCGCCTACTATGGCTACACCTTC

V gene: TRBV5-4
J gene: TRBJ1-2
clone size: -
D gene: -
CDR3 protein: CASCSLPGKTYGYTF
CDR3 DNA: TGTGCCAGCTGTTCCTTACCAGGAAAGACCTATGGCTACACCTTC

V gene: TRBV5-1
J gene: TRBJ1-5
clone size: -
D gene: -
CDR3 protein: CASSLFTGQGQPQHF
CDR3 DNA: TGCGCCAGCAGCTTGTTCACCGGACAAGGGCAGCCCCAGCATTTT

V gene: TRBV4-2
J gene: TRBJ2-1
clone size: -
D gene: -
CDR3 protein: CASSPAGGPLNEQFF
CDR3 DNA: TGTGCCAGCAGCCCCGCCGGGGGGCCCCTCAATGAGCAGTTCTTC

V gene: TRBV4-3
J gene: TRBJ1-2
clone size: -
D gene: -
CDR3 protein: CASSPIRARGLYGYTF
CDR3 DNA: TGCGCCAGCAGCCCTATAAGGGCCAGGGGTCTCTATGGCTACACCTTC

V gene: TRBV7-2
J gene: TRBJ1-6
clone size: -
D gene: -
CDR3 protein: CASSLLGGTDYNSPLHF
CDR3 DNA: TGTGCCAGCAGCTTATTGGGTGGCACAGACTATAATTCACCCCTCCACTTT

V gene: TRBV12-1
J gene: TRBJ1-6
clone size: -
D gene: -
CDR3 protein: CASSQDRFSYNSPLHF
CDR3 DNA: TGTGCCAGCAGCCAGGACAGGTTCTCCTATAATTCACCCCTCCACTTT